This TCR beta chain stems from a study of Graves' ophthalmopathy and Graves' hyperthyroidism. There are many counts of this clonotype. Amplifying from RNA transcripts, the study obtained TCR beta CDR3 regions. The first round was an RT-PCR with HTBI primers, and the second round was a multiplex PCR. One entry per CDR3 protein results from TCRdb running MiXCR on the multiplex PCR reads. This table has fewer than 650,000 distinct CDR3 sequences, 20% to 25% appearing once. V was clipped by 6 bases and J by 4 bases; unmatched bases: 8. In germline, CDR1 is MNHEY, CDR2 SVGEGT. The CDR3 is 14 amino acids. The chain carries TRBV6-2 or TRBV6-3 and TRBJ2-7; 8 positions agree with TRBD1. The sequence derives from a woman between 18 and 30 years old with stable Graves' hyperthyroidism. Some clones in this sample may be carry-over from other donors' samples. Sequenced material: peripheral blood. CDR3 in amino acids: CASRDTGTGYEQYF. The CDR3 nucleotides are TGTGCCAGCAGAGATACCGGGACAGGTTACGAGCAGTACTTC.